A selection of T cell receptor beta chains follows, all from one sample in a study of T cells in localized non-small cell lung cancer. Repertoires were generated with immunoSEQ multiplex PCR, while TCRdb's copy carries only in-frame clones and drops some. The sample has thousands of clones; approximately 25% are singletons. Specimen: lung tumor tissue, collected before any cancer treatment. Every receptor here comes from a male donor at least 60 years old with stage I lung adenocarcinoma. The CDR3 runs from the conserved cysteine through the conserved F or W. D genes are given only for firm matches. Clone size, where shown, is once, few, many, or a class for clones that have expanded.

cdr3_length	d_call	j_call	v_call	clone_size	cdr3_nt	cdr3_aa
14	TRBD1	TRBJ2-7	TRBV6-8	few	TGTGCCAGCAGCCCCGGGACAGGGTCCTACGAGCAGTACTTC	CASSPGTGSYEQYF
14	.	TRBJ1-5	TRBV28	.	TGTGCCAGCAGTTTAGGAGGGAAAAATCAGCCCCAGCATTTT	CASSLGGKNQPQHF
16	.	TRBJ2-1	TRBV6-8	medium-sized	TGTGCCAGCAGTTACGGCGCTACCGCTGACTACAATGAGCAGTTCTTC	CASSYGATADYNEQFF
12	.	TRBJ1-6	TRBV9	.	TGTGCCAGCAAACAGAATAATTCACCCCTCCACTTT	CASKQNNSPLHF
18	.	TRBJ2-2	TRBV6-8	few	TGTGCCAGCAGTTACCGGTTGAACACCCACAAAAGGACCGGGGAGCTGTTTTTT	CASSYRLNTHKRTGELFF
17	.	TRBJ2-2	TRBV6-8	.	TGTGCCATCAGTGCCGAGGATGGGGCAGGGCGGACCGGGGAGCTGTTTTTT	CAISAEDGAGRTGELFF
14	TRBD1	TRBJ2-7	TRBV6-8	.	TGTGCCAGCAGCGTCCCGGGACAGACCTACGAGCAGTACTTC	CASSVPGQTYEQYF
16	.	TRBJ1-1	TRBV5-1	.	TGCGCCAGCAGCGTTAGGCGACAGGCCGTATTGGCTGAAGCTTTCTTT	CASSVRRQAVLAEAFF
13	.	TRBJ1-1	TRBV7-2	.	TGTGCCAGCAGCTTATCCCCCGGGGGTTTGTCCCAGTTT	CASSLSPGGLSQF
16	.	TRBJ1-3	TRBV11-3	.	TGTGCCAGCAGCTTAGGGGGGTTCTACTCTGGAAACACCATATATTTT	CASSLGGFYSGNTIYF
15	.	TRBJ1-4	TRBV11-3	.	TGTGCCAGCAGCGTACCGGGACATGGGGATGAAAAACTGTTTTTT	CASSVPGHGDEKLFF
14	TRBD1	TRBJ2-7	TRBV19	few	TGTGCCAGTAGTTTCCGACAGGGACAGGTCGAGCAGTACTTC	CASSFRQGQVEQYF
16	TRBD1	TRBJ1-4	TRBV11-3	medium-sized	TGTGCCAGCAGCTTAGGGGGACAGGGCTCTAATGAAAAACTGTTTTTT	CASSLGGQGSNEKLFF
15	.	TRBJ1-1	TRBV6-8	.	TGTGCCAGCAGTTACAACGTAGGGGGGGGGACTGAAGCTTTCTTT	CASSYNVGGGTEAFF
15	.	TRBJ2-2	TRBV6-8	few	TGTGCCAGCAGTTACGTTGTGGGTCAAGCCGGGGAGCTGTTTTTT	CASSYVVGQAGELFF